A selection of T cell receptor beta chains follows, all from one sample in a study of blood T cell repertoires in COVID-19. Method: immunoSEQ multiplex PCR; TCRdb's copy keeps in-frame clones and lacks some. Of around 340,000 clones listed, approximately 86% were seen once; the top ten hold around 7.4%. The sequenced sample consisted of peripheral blood. The receptors come from a woman aged 55 to 70 with COVID-19, enrolled during active disease. Both conserved end residues are part of each CDR3.

J gene: TRBJ1-1; V gene: TRBV7-9; CDR3 protein: CASSRIDRGTEAFF
J gene: TRBJ2-7; V gene: TRBV3-1/TRBV3-2; CDR3 protein: CASTRGSYEQYF
J gene: TRBJ1-1; V gene: TRBV6-5; CDR3 protein: CASSYWRTGGFAEAFF
J gene: TRBJ1-1; V gene: TRBV5-1; CDR3 protein: CASSPAGGETEAFF
J gene: TRBJ1-4; V gene: TRBV20-1; CDR3 protein: CSASAGSEKLFF
J gene: TRBJ1-5; V gene: TRBV6-4; CDR3 protein: CASSRDRGDGQPQHF
J gene: TRBJ2-7; V gene: TRBV5-6; CDR3 protein: CASSLVAGATGVQYF
J gene: TRBJ2-3; V gene: TRBV7-3; CDR3 protein: CASSSLRDTQYF
J gene: TRBJ2-1; V gene: TRBV6-5; CDR3 protein: CASSLLAGGPNEQFF
J gene: TRBJ1-2; V gene: TRBV10-3; CDR3 protein: CAISRDREDYGYTF
J gene: TRBJ1-2; V gene: TRBV5-1; CDR3 protein: CASSLANDSNYGYTF
J gene: TRBJ2-7; V gene: TRBV5-4; CDR3 protein: CASSTLGAPSSYEQYF
J gene: TRBJ2-1; V gene: TRBV4-1; CDR3 protein: CASSPSHSGGNEQFF
J gene: TRBJ2-2; V gene: TRBV2; CDR3 protein: CASLGPIGELFF
J gene: TRBJ1-2; V gene: TRBV5-5; CDR3 protein: CASSLNGQGNYGYTF
J gene: TRBJ1-4; V gene: TRBV28; CDR3 protein: CASTLGGAREKLFF
J gene: TRBJ2-3; V gene: TRBV7-9; CDR3 protein: CASSDSGGGTDTQYF
J gene: TRBJ1-2; V gene: TRBV6-2/TRBV6-3; CDR3 protein: CASSYSTGNGGYTF
J gene: TRBJ2-5; V gene: TRBV18; CDR3 protein: CASSLTDTNEETQYF
J gene: TRBJ1-1; V gene: TRBV14; CDR3 protein: CASSHPREGVAEAFF
J gene: TRBJ1-5; V gene: TRBV3-1/TRBV3-2; CDR3 protein: CASSQRGGYQPQHF
J gene: TRBJ2-1; V gene: TRBV5-1; CDR3 protein: CASSLGQYNEQFF
J gene: TRBJ2-1; V gene: TRBV6-2/TRBV6-3; CDR3 protein: CASSYSPSGGVVRYNEQFF
J gene: TRBJ2-1; V gene: TRBV7-3; CDR3 protein: CASSNRGEQFF
J gene: TRBJ2-3; V gene: TRBV24-1; CDR3 protein: CATSERTSGRGTQYF
J gene: TRBJ1-1; V gene: TRBV5-1; CDR3 protein: CASSMQGANTEAFF
J gene: TRBJ1-2; V gene: TRBV5-5; CDR3 protein: CASSWGPDGYTF
J gene: TRBJ1-1; V gene: TRBV19; CDR3 protein: CASSPGRGGTEAFF
J gene: TRBJ1-1; V gene: TRBV6-5; CDR3 protein: CASSYSRGLNTEAFF
J gene: TRBJ1-2; V gene: TRBV5-1; CDR3 protein: CASSLAGQGGGYTF
J gene: TRBJ1-1; V gene: TRBV5-4; CDR3 protein: CASSLAQGGTEAFF
J gene: TRBJ1-6; V gene: TRBV25-1; CDR3 protein: CASSGGQEINF
J gene: TRBJ1-5; V gene: TRBV12-3/TRBV12-4; CDR3 protein: CASSPRDNQPQHF
J gene: TRBJ1-5; V gene: TRBV2; CDR3 protein: CAGSGTGGSVAQHF
J gene: TRBJ1-2; V gene: TRBV6-5; CDR3 protein: CASSIQALYGYTF
J gene: TRBJ2-3; V gene: TRBV13; CDR3 protein: CASSDAQAPGAQYF
J gene: TRBJ1-1; V gene: TRBV11-3; CDR3 protein: CASSFSFSIGEAFF